These 20 T cell receptor beta chains came from one sample sequenced in a study of blood T cells in healthy people across ages. Alongside a J-beta primer mix, a sample-barcoded 5' primer served in a second PCR lasting about 7 to 11 cycles. MiXCR, run by TCRdb on the 5' RACE reads, gives a single entry per CDR3 protein. Of about 1,800,000 distinct CDR3 sequences in the sample, roughly 28% were seen once. The sample was blood. All receptors come from a woman aged 30 to 39 in good health.

The J gene is TRBJ1-4, the V gene TRBV18; no reliable D call. This CDR3 region has 15 residues. The germline CDR1 and CDR2 sequences are KGHSH and LQKENI. The germline V and J ends were trimmed by 8 bases and 0 bases, with 13 bases remaining between them. The CDR3 DNA reads as TGTGCCAGCACGTGGGAGACCACAACTAATGAAAAACTGTTTTTT. Encoded protein: CASTWETTTNEKLFF.

This rearrangement joins TRBV20-1 to TRBJ2-5; unclear D gene. Gene TRBJ2-7 matches the end of the DNA better, so the J call may be wrong. Per the germline V gene, CDR1 is DFQATT and CDR2 is SNEGSKA (reference sequence). CDR3 length: 13 residues. The CDR3 sequence: CSARDPVGNEQYF. The CDR3 DNA reads as TGCAGTGCTAGAGATCCTGTAGGGAACGAGCAGTACTTC.

This clonotype turned up a few times. V and J are TRBV7-2 and TRBJ2-1; 10 bases align to TRBD2. CDR1 is SGHTA and CDR2 is FQGNSA in the germline V gene. This CDR3 has 17 amino acids. V was clipped by 4 bases and J by 7 bases; unmatched bases: 13. This CDR3 reads CASSSQGLAGGGNEQFF. In nucleotides, the CDR3 is TGTGCCAGCAGCTCCCAGGGCTTAGCGGGGGGAGGAAATGAGCAGTTCTTC.

This clonotype was seen more than once but under ten times. The chain has TRBV27 and TRBJ2-1; 7 bases map to TRBD1. CDR3 length equals 13 residues. V dropped 7 bases and J dropped 3; count of bases not matched to a gene: 3. Germline loops: CDR1 MNHEY, CDR2 SMNVEV (reference sequence). The chain's CDR3 is CASNRGDYNEQFF. In DNA form, the CDR3 reads TGTGCCAGCAACAGGGGTGACTACAATGAGCAGTTCTTC.

The table lists this clonotype with a few counts. This chain joins TRBV5-1 and TRBJ1-2; D unclear. CDR1 is SGHRS, CDR2 YFSETQ, per germline. CDR3 length: 15 amino acids. Deletions cut 0 bases from V and 14 bases from J, with 23 bases between. The CDR3 nucleotides read TGCGCCAGCAGCTTGGGGGAGACTACAGACCCGACTGCAACCTTC. This codes for CASSLGETTDPTATF.

V and J are TRBV13 and TRBJ2-1; the D gene is possibly TRBD2 (6 bases). This CDR3 region has 13 residues. V was pared by 1 base and J by 14 bases, with 15 bases between. In germline, CDR1 is PRHDT, CDR2 FYEKMQ (reference sequence). The chain's CDR3 is CASSLVGGESKFF. Written as DNA, the CDR3 is TGTGCCAGCAGCTTAGTTGGCGGGGAGTCGAAGTTCTTC.

This clonotype was detected only a few times. The chain recombines TRBV11-2 with TRBJ2-1; D is perhaps TRBD1 (8 bases). V lost 4 bases to trimming and J lost 5 bases, with 15 bases between them. CDR3 length: 15 residues. Germline V lookup: CDR1 SGHAT, CDR2 FQNNGV. In DNA form, the CDR3 reads TGTGCCAGCAGCTATAACAGGGGGGGTAACAATGAGCAGTTCTTC. It translates to CASSYNRGGNNEQFF.

This clonotype appeared a few times. The chain recombines TRBV25-1 with TRBJ2-6; D is ambiguous. Trimming removed 2 bases from V and 2 bases from J, with 4 bases in between. The CDR3 extends over 14 amino acids. Germline V gene data show CDR1 as MGHDK and CDR2 as SYGVNS. The CDR3 region is CASSEDTGANVLTF. The CDR3 nucleotides read TGTGCCAGCAGTGAAGACACTGGGGCCAACGTCCTGACTTTC.

This clonotype was counted at least ten times. The V and J genes are TRBV5-1 and TRBJ1-5, with no clear D. CDR3 length: 14 residues. Per the germline V gene, CDR1 is SGHRS and CDR2 is YFSETQ. The ends were cut back, 4 bases at V and 5 bases at J, with 13 bases in the middle. The CDR3 is CASSRTGWDQPQHF. The CDR3 nucleotides are TGCGCCAGCAGCCGAACGGGATGGGATCAGCCCCAGCATTTT.

This clonotype was detected only a few times. One end of the junction varies from germline; a read error may be responsible. The chain recombines TRBV20-1 with TRBJ2-1; D might be TRBD1 (6 bases). CDR3 length: 15 amino acids. Germline CDR1 reads DFQATT; CDR2 reads SNEGSKA (reference sequence). In nucleotides, the CDR3 is TGCAGTGCTGGAAGGGGGTTCGCTATGTACAACGAGCAGTTCTTC. Its protein is CSAGRGFAMYNEQFF.

The table lists this clonotype with a few counts. The chain carries TRBV7-2 and TRBJ2-1; tentatively, D is TRBD2 (6 bases). The ends were cut back, 8 bases at V and 1 base at J, with 9 bases in the middle. This CDR3 has 13 amino acids. Germline V gene sequence: CDR1 SGHTA, CDR2 FQGNSA. The CDR3, as DNA: TGTGCCAGCTCGGGAGAATCCTACAATGAGCAGTTCTTC. Translation: CASSGESYNEQFF.

This clonotype was picked up many times. The chain couples TRBV4-3 to TRBJ2-1, with 8 bases fitting TRBD2. CDR1 LGHNA and CDR2 YSLEER come from the germline V gene. This CDR3 contains 13 residues. Unmatched junction bases numbered 2, after V lost 3 bases and J lost 7 bases. The chain's CDR3 is CASSQSSGNEQFF. CDR3 sequence (DNA): TGCGCCAGCAGCCAGTCTAGCGGGAATGAGCAGTTCTTC.

This clonotype was counted between two and nine times. The V and J genes are TRBV12-3 or TRBV12-4 and TRBJ1-2; 7 bases match TRBD1. J lost 2 bases, V lost 1 base, and 4 bases had no gene match. The length of the CDR3 is 15 residues. The CDR3 sequence is CASSLEQGVNYGYTF. The CDR3 coding sequence is TGTGCCAGCAGTTTAGAGCAGGGGGTGAACTATGGCTACACCTTC.

This clonotype turned up a few times. The genes are TRBV20-1 and TRBJ2-1; 7 nucleotides line up with TRBD2. The junction had 16 bases not matched to a gene; V was cut back by 6 bases and J by 8 bases. The length of the CDR3 is 15 residues. Germline-derived CDR1 and CDR2 are DFQATT and SNEGSKA (reference sequence). The CDR3 sequence is CSARRGSASGDEQFF. The CDR3 bases are TGCAGTGCCAGGCGGGGTTCGGCTAGCGGTGATGAGCAGTTCTTC.

The J gene is TRBJ2-1, the V gene TRBV20-1; D call uncertain. Germline lookup yields CDR1 DFQATT and CDR2 SNEGSKA (reference sequence). V was pared by 6 bases and J by 7 bases, with 10 bases between. This CDR3 has 11 residues. CDR3 protein: CSAPEGNEQFF. The CDR3, as DNA: TGCAGTGCCCCGGAAGGGAATGAGCAGTTCTTC.

A remark on this clonotype: Possible read error: a much larger clone is one base away. The CDR3 sequence: CSASGGRAADTQYF. Here the CDR3 DNA reads TGCAGTGCTAGTGGCGGGAGGGCTGCAGATACGCAGTATTTT. The rearrangement joins TRBV20-1 to TRBJ2-3; 9 bases agree with TRBD2. The CDR3 is 14 amino acids. V was pared by 3 bases and J by 4 bases, with 5 bases of the junction left unmatched. The germline gives CDR1 DFQATT, CDR2 SNEGSKA (reference sequence).

This clonotype was recorded at least ten times. The gene calls are TRBV29-1 and TRBJ2-7; D gene unclear. CDR3 length equals 13 residues. CDR1 SQVTM and CDR2 ANQGSEA come from the germline V gene. Trimming took 6 bases from V and 2 from J, leaving 14 bases between them. This CDR3 reads CSVRPPGTYEQYF. The CDR3 region has the DNA TGCAGCGTCCGACCCCCCGGAACCTACGAGCAGTACTTC.

This clonotype has just a few counts. The chain uses TRBV7-3 and TRBJ2-3, with 13 bases aligning to TRBD2. Germline V gene data show CDR1 as SGHTA and CDR2 as FQGTGA. The CDR3 is 20 amino acids. Germline trimming cut 1 base from V and 1 base from J; bases unmatched to any gene: 11. CDR3 amino acids: CASSLMVLAGGPRGTDTQYF. The CDR3 nucleotides are TGTGCCAGCAGCTTAATGGTACTAGCGGGGGGGCCCCGAGGCACAGATACGCAGTATTTT.

This clonotype showed up many times. The CDR3 nucleotides read TGCAGCGTTGAGAGCGTGCGGGGATCAGATACGCAGTATTTT. Translation gives CSVESVRGSDTQYF. V and J are TRBV29-1 and TRBJ2-3; D may be TRBD2 (6 bases). Per germline, CDR1 SQVTM and CDR2 ANQGSEA. Trimming took off 3 bases at V and 4 bases at J, with 14 bases between the two ends. The CDR3 has 14 amino acids.

V gene TRBV12-3 or TRBV12-4 combines with J gene TRBJ2-3, with 8 bases matching TRBD2. CDR3 length: 15 amino acids. Germline trimming cut 7 bases from V and 3 bases from J; bases unmatched to any gene: 9. The CDR3 protein is CASNPSGSYTDTQYF. For the CDR3, the DNA is TGTGCCAGCAACCCCAGCGGGAGTTATACAGATACGCAGTATTTT.